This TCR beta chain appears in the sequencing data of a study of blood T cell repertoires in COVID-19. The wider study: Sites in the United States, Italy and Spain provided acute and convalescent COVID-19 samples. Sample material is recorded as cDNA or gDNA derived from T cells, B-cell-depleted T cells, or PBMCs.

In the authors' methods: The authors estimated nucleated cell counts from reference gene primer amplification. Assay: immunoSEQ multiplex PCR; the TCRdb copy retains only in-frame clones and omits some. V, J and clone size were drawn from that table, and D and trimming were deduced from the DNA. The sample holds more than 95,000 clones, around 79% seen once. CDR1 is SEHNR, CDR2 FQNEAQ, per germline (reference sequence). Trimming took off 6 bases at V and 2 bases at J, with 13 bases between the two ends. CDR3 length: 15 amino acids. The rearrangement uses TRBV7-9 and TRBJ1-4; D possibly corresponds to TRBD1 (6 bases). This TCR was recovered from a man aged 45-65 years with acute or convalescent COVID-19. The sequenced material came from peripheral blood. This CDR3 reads CASRSTQGTNEKLFF. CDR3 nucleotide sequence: TGTGCCAGCAGATCAACTCAGGGGACTAATGAAAAACTGTTTTTT.